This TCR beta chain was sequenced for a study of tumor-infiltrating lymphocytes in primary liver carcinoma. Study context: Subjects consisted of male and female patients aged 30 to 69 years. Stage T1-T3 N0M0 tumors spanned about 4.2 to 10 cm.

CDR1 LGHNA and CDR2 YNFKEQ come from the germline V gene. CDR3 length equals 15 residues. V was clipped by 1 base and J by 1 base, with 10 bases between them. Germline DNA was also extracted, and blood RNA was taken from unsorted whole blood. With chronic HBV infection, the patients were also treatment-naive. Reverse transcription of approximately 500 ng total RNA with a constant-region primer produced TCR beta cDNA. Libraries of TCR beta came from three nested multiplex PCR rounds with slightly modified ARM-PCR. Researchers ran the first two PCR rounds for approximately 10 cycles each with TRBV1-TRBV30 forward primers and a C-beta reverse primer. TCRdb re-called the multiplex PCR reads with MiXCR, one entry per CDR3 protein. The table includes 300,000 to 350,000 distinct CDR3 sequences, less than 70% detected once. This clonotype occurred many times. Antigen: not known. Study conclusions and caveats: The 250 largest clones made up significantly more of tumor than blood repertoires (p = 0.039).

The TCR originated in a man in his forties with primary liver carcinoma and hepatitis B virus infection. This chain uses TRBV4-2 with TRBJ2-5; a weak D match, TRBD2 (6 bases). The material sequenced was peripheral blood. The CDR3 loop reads CASSQVAGPQETQYF. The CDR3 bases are TGTGCCAGCAGCCAAGTGGCGGGACCCCAAGAGACCCAGTACTTC.